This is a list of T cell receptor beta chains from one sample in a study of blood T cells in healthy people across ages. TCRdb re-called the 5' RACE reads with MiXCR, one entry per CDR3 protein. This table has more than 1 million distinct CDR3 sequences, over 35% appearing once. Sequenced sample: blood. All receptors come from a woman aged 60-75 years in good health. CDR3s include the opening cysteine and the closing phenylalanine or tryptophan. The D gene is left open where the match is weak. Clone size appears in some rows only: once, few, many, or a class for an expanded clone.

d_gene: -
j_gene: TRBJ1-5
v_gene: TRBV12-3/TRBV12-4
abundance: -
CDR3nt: TGTGCCAGCAGACGCCCGGGTAGCAATCAGCCCCAGCATTTT
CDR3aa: CASRRPGSNQPQHF

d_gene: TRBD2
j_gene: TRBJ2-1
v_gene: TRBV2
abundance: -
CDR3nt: TGTGCCAGCAGAAAGAGGGGAGCGGGAGACCCCGACAATGAGCAGTTCTTC
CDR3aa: CASRKRGAGDPDNEQFF

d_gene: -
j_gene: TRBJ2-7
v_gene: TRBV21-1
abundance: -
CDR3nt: TGTGCCAGCAGCAAAAAAGGAGGACCGCCATACGAGCAGTACTTC
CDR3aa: CASSKKGGPPYEQYF

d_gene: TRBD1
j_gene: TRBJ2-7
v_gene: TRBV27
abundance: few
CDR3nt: TGTGCCAGCAGTTTATTGAGGGGGACAGGGGGCTACGAGCAGTACTTC
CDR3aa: CASSLLRGTGGYEQYF

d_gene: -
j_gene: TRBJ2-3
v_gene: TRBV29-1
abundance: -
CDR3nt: TGCAGCGTTGGATACAGGGGACTAGATACAGATACGCAGTATTTT
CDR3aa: CSVGYRGLDTDTQYF

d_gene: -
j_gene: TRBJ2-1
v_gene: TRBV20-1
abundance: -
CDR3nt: TGCAGTGCCCAACTCGGGGCTTCCTACAATGAGCAGTTCTTC
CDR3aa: CSAQLGASYNEQFF

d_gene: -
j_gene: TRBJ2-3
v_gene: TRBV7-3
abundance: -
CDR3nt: TGTGCCAGCAGCTTGAGGCCCTGGACAGATACGCAGTATTTT
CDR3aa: CASSLRPWTDTQYF

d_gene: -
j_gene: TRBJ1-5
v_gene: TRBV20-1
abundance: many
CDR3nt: TGCAGTGCTATGTCGGGACGGGGAAGTCAGCCCCAGCATTTT
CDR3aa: CSAMSGRGSQPQHF

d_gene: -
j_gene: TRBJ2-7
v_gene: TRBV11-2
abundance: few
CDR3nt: TGTGCCAGCAGTCGAGCCGGGACATCCACCTACGAGCAGTACTTC
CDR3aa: CASSRAGTSTYEQYF

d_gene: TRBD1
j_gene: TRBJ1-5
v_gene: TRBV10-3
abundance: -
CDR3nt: TGTGCCATCCCAGACAGGGGGCGAGATCAGCCCCAGCATTTT
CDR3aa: CAIPDRGRDQPQHF

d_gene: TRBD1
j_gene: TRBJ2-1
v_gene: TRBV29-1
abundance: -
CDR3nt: TGCAGCGCCAGGGACAGGAGGGATTACAATGAGCAGTTCTTC
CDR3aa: CSARDRRDYNEQFF

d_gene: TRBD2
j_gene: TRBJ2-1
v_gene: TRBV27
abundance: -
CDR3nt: TGTGCCAGCAGTACCCACGGACTAGATACCTACAATGAGCAGTTCTTC
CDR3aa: CASSTHGLDTYNEQFF

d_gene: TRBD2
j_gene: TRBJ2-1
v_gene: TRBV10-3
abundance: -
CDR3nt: TGTGCCATCAGTGAGGCGGGGACTAGCGCCCACAATGAGCAGTTCTTC
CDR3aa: CAISEAGTSAHNEQFF

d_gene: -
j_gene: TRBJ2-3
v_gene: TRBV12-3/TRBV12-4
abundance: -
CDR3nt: TGTGCCAGCATCCCCGACTTGCGGAGCACAGATACGCAGTATTTT
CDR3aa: CASIPDLRSTDTQYF

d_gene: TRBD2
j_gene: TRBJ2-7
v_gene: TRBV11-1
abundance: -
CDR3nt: TGTGCCAGCAGCCAAGGGACTAGCGGGAGTTCCGGGGACGAGCAGTACTTC
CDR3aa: CASSQGTSGSSGDEQYF

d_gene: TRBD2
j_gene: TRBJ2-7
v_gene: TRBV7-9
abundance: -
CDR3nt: TGTGCCAGCAGCCCTAACCGACTAGCGGGAGATCCCTACGAGCAGTACTTC
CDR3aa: CASSPNRLAGDPYEQYF

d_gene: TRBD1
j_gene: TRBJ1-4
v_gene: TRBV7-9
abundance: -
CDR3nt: TGTGCCAGCAGCTTAGCCGGGACAGGGGGGCAAAAACTGTTTTTT
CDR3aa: CASSLAGTGGQKLFF

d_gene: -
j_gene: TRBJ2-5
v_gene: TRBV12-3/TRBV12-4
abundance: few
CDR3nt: TGTGCCAGCAGTACGACAGCTTCCCAAGAGACCCAGTACTTC
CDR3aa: CASSTTASQETQYF

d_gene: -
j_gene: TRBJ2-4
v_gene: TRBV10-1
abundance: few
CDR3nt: TGCGCCAGCAGTGATCAGCGGAACATTCAGTACTTC
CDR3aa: CASSDQRNIQYF

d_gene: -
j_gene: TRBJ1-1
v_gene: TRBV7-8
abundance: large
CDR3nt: TGTGCCAGCAGCTTAAGTGGGGGGGCCAACACTGAAGCTTTCTTT
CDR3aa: CASSLSGGANTEAFF

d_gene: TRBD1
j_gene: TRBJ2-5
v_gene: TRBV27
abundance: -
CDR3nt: TGTGCCAGCAGTTCCCCGACAGGGGAGACCCAGTACTTC
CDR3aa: CASSSPTGETQYF

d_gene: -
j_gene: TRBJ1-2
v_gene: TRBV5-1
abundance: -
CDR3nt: TGCGCCAGCAGCTTGGCCGTTCGGGGCTTGATGCAAGATGGCTACACCTTC
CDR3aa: CASSLAVRGLMQDGYTF

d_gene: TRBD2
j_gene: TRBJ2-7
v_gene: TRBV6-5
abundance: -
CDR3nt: TGTGCCAGCACTAAGACTAGCGGGAGTGGCGAGCAGTACTTC
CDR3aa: CASTKTSGSGEQYF

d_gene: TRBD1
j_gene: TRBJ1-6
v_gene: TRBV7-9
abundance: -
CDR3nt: TGTGCCAGCAGCTGGACAGGGGAATTTTCACCCCTCCACTTT
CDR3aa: CASSWTGEFSPLHF

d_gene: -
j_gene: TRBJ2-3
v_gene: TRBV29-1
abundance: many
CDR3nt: TGCAGCCCACGCACGGGCCCGGATACGCAGTATTTT
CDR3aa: CSPRTGPDTQYF

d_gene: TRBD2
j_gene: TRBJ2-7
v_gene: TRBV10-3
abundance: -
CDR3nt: TGTGCCAGCAGTAAGCGGGAGGGCGACGAGCAGTACTTC
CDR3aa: CASSKREGDEQYF

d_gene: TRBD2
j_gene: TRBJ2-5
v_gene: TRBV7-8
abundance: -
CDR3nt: TGTGCCAGCATCGCACGACTAGCGGGAGATTCTGAGCAGTACTTC
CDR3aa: CASIARLAGDSEQYF

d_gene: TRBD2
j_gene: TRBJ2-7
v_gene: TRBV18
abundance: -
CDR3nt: TGTGCCAGCTCACCACTAAAGCGGGAGTTGGTCGAGCAGTACTTC
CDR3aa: CASSPLKRELVEQYF

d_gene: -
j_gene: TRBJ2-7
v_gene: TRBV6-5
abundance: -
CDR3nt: TGTGCCAGCAGTTCCCCCCTCGGCGGCTACGAGCAGTACTTC
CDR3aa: CASSSPLGGYEQYF

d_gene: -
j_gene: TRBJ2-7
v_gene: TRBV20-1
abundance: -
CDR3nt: TGCAGTGCTAGTGGGCCAGGCAATCCCTACGAGCAGTACTTC
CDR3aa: CSASGPGNPYEQYF

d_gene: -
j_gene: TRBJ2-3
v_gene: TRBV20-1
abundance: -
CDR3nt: TGCAGTGCTAGCCCCGGGAACGCAGATACGCAGTATTTT
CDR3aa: CSASPGNADTQYF

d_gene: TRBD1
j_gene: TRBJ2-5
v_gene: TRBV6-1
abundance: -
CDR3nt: TGTGCCAGCAGTGAAGCGGGACAGGCCTCCCAGTACTTC
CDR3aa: CASSEAGQASQYF

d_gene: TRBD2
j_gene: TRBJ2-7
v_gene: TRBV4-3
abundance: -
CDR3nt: TGCGCCAGCAGCCAAGTGGTTGGCCTAGCGGGAGGAAGGACCGACGAGCAGTACTTC
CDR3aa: CASSQVVGLAGGRTDEQYF

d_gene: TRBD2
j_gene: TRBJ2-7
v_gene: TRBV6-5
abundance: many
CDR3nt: TGTGCCAGCAGTTGGGAGGGAGGGCGGTTCTACGAGCAGTACTTC
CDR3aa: CASSWEGGRFYEQYF

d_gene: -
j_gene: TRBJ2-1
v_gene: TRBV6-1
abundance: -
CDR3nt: TGTGCCAGCAGACGCTTTGGGCCAGCGAGCTCCTACAATGAGCAGTTCTTC
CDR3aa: CASRRFGPASSYNEQFF

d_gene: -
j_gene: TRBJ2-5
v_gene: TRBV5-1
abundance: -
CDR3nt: TGCGCCAGCAGCTTGGCCCTACAGGACAGAAAGGAGACCCAGTACTTC
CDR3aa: CASSLALQDRKETQYF

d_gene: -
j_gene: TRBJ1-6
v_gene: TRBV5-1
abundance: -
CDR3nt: TGCGCCAGCAGCTTGGATACGGGGTTGAATTCACCCCTCCACTTT
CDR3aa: CASSLDTGLNSPLHF

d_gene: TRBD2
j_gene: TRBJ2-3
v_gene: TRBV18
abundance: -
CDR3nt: TGTGCCAGCTCACCGGGACTAGCGGGAGGGCCCGCAGATACGCAGTATTTT
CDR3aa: CASSPGLAGGPADTQYF

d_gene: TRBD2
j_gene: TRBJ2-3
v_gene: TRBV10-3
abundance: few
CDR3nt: TGTGCCATCAGTTCACCCGGGACTAAGGGTACAGATACGCAGTATTTT
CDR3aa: CAISSPGTKGTDTQYF

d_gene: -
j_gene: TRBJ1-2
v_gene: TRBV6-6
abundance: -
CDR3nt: TGTGCCAGCAGTTATCCCCGAAACAGGGAGGCGAACTATGGCTACACCTTC
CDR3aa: CASSYPRNREANYGYTF

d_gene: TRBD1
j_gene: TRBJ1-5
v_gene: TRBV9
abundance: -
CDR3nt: TGTGCCAGCAGCGTAGGGACAGGGGGCTACCAGCCCCAGCATTTT
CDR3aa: CASSVGTGGYQPQHF